Given below is one TCR beta chain in context. This record comes from a study of pediatric ulcerative colitis. The CDR3 consists of 17 residues. Profiling relied on immunoSEQ multiplex PCR, and the TCRdb table lists in-frame clones only, not all of them. The table lists 65,000 or so clones, about 86% of them singletons, with approximately 3.4% in the top ten. Sequenced sample: blood. The rearrangement joins TRBV12-1 to TRBJ1-2; the D call of TRBD1 is as the table states it, not checked on the DNA. TRBV12-1 is reported as a pseudogene. The source of this sequence is a boy aged 5-17 years with severe ulcerative colitis. CDR3 sequence reads: CASSPGAQGPFRYGYTF. CDR3 bases: TGTGCCAGCAGCCCTGGGGCCCAGGGCCCTTTTCGCTATGGCTACACCTTC.